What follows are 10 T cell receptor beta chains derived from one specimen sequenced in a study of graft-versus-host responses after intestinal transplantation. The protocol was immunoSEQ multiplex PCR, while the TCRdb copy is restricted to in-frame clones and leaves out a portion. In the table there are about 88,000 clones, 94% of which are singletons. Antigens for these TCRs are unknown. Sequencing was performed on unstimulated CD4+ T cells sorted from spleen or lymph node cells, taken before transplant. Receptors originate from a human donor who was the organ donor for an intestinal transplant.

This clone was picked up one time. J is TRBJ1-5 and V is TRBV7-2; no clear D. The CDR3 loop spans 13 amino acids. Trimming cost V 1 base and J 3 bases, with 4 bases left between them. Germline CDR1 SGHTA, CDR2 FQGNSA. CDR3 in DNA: TGTGCCAGCAGCTTAGTGGTCAATCAGCCCCAGCATTTT. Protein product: CASSLVVNQPQHF. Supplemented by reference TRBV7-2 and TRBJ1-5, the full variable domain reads GAGVSQSPSNKVTEKGKDVELRCDPISGHTALYWYRQSLGQGLEFLIYFQGNSAPDKSGLPSDRFSAERTGGSVSTLTIQRTQQEDSAVYLCASSLVVNQPQHFGDGTRLSIL.

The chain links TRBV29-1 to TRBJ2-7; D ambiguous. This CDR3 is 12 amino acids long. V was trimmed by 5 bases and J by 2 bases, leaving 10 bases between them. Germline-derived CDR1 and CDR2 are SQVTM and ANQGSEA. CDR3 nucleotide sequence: TGCAGCGTTACCGTGCCGACCTACGAGCAGTACTTC. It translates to CSVTVPTYEQYF.

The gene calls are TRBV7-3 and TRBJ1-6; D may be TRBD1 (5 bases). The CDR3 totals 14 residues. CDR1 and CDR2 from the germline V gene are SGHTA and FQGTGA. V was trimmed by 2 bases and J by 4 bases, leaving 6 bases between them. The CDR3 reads CASSLGGYNSPLHF. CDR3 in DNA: TGTGCCAGCAGCTTAGGGGGTTATAATTCACCCCTCCACTTT.

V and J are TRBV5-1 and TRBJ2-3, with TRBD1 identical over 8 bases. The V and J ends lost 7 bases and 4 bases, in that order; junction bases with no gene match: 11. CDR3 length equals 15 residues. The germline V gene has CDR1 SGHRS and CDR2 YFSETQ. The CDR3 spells CASGASGQGPDTQYF. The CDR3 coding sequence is TGCGCCAGCGGCGCCTCCGGACAGGGACCAGATACGCAGTATTTT.

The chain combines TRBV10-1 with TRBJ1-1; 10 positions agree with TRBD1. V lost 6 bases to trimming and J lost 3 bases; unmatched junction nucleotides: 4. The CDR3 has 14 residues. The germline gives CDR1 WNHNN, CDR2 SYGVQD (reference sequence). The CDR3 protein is CASRVTGGDTEAFF. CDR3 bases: TGCGCCAGCAGGGTGACAGGGGGCGACACTGAAGCTTTCTTT.

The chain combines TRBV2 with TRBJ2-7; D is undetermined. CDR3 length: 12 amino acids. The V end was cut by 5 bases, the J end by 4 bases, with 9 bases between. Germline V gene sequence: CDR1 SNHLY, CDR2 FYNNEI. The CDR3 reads CASSLDRYEQYF. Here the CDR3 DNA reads TGTGCCAGCAGTCTCGATCGGTACGAGCAGTACTTC.

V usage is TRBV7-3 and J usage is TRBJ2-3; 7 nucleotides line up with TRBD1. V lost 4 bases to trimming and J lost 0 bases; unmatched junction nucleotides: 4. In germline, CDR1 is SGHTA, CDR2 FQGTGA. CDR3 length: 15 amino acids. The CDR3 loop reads CASSSRQGSTDTQYF. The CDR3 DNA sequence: TGTGCCAGCAGCTCCAGACAGGGTAGCACAGATACGCAGTATTTT. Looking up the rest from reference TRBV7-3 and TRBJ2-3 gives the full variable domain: GAGVSQTPSNKVTEKGKYVELRCDPISGHTALYWYRQSLGQGPEFLIYFQGTGAADDSGLPNDRFFAVRPEGSVSTLKIQRTERGDSAVYLCASSSRQGSTDTQYFGPGTRLTVL.

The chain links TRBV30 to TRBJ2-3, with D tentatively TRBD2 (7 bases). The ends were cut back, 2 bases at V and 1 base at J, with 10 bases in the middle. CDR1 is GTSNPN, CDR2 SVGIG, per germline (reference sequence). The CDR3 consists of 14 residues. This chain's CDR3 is CAWSKGGGTDTQYF. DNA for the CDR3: TGTGCCTGGAGTAAGGGGGGGGGCACAGATACGCAGTATTTT.

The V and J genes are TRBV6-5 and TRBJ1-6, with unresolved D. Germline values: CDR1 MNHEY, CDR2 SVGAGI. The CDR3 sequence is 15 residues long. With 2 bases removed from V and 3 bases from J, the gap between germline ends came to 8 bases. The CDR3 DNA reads TGTGCCAGCAGTTACGGTCAGAGCTATAATTCACCCCTCCACTTT. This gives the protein CASSYGQSYNSPLHF.

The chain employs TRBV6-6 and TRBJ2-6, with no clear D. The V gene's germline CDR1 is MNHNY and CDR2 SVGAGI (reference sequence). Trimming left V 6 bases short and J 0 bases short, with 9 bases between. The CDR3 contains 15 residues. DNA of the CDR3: TGTGCCAGCAGAGGGCTATACTCTGGGGCCAACGTCCTGACTTTC. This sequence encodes CASRGLYSGANVLTF.